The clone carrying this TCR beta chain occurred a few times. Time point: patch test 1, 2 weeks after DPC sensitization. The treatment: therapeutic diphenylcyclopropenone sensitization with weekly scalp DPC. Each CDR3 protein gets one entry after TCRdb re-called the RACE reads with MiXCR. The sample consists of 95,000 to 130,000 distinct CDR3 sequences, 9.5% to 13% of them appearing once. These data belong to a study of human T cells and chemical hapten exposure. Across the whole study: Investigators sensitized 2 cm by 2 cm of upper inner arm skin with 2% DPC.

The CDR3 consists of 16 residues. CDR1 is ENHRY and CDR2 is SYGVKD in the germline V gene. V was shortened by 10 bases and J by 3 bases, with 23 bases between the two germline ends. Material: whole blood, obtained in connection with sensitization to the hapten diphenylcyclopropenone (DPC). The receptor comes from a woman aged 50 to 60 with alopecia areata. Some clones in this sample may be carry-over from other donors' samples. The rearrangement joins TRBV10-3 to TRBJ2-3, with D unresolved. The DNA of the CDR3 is TGTGCCACAGCTACTCCTAGGGCAGGCCGGACAGATACGCAGTATTTT. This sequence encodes CATATPRAGRTDTQYF.